This record concerns one TCR beta chain sequence. Its target is unknown. A junction boundary mismatches the germline segment, possibly from a read error. The source of the sample is a study of T cells in Graves' hyperthyroidism and ophthalmopathy. Findings and caveats of the study: Progression to ophthalmopathy was predicted a median of roughly 6.8 months early. Most expanded thyroid clonotypes above 0.001 also appeared in blood.

Exclusion followed for patients with uncontrolled infection, other autoimmune disease, pregnancy or lactation. The diagnoses drew upon clinical symptoms, serum thyroxine and TRAb, thyroid ultrasound and orbital computed tomography. RNA transcripts served as the template for amplifying TCR beta CDR3 regions. HTBI primers were the set used in a first-round RT-PCR of the TCR CDR3. TCRdb analysed the multiplex PCR reads with MiXCR anew, one entry per CDR3 protein. The sample holds 34,000 or so distinct CDR3 sequences, about 53% seen once. Germline lookup yields CDR1 SGHVS and CDR2 FNYEAQ. The CDR3 is 11 residues long.

The chain recombines TRBV7-6 with TRBJ2-5; possibly TRBD1 or TRBD2 for D (5 bases each). The TCR originated in a woman aged 40-49 years with Graves' ophthalmopathy. The sequenced sample consisted of blood. The CDR3 nucleotides are TGTGCCAGCATCTTAGGGGAGACTCAGTACTTT. As protein: CASILGETQYF.